The 27 T cell receptor beta chains given below trace back to one sample, sequenced in a study of tumor-infiltrating lymphocytes in primary liver carcinoma. It was unsorted whole blood that yielded blood RNA, and germline DNA was also extracted. Starting from approximately 470 ng of total RNA, TCR beta cDNA was produced with a primer in the constant region. TCR beta libraries came from three nested multiplex PCR rounds using slightly modified ARM-PCR. The first two PCR rounds, nine to ten cycles each, used TRBV1-TRBV30 forward primers and a C-beta reverse primer. MiXCR, run by TCRdb on the multiplex PCR reads, gives a single entry per CDR3 protein. The top ten clones hold about 72% of a sample with 150,000 to 200,000 distinct CDR3 sequences, about 60% of them seen once. The sequenced material came from peripheral blood. These receptors were collected from a man in his forties with primary liver carcinoma and hepatitis B virus infection.

The chain is built from TRBV11-2 and TRBJ2-1, with D perhaps TRBD1 (6 bases). The V end was cut by 7 bases, the J end by 8 bases, with 21 bases between. Germline V CDR1 and CDR2: SGHAT, FQNNGV. The length of the CDR3 is 15 residues. The DNA for the CDR3 is TGTGCCAGCATACTAGGGGACCTCAGGGGACATGAGCAGTTCTTC. This gives the protein CASILGDLRGHEQFF. Full variable domain (missing parts from reference TRBV11-2 and TRBJ2-1): EAGVAQSPRYKIIEKRQSVAFWCNPISGHATLYWYQQILGQGPKLLIQFQNNGVVDDSQLPKDRFSAERLKGVDSTLKIQPAKLEDSAVYLCASILGDLRGHEQFFGPGTRLTVL.

The CDR3 sequence: CASSQQDNEQFF. In nucleotides, the CDR3 is TGTGCCAGCAGCCAGCAGGACAATGAGCAGTTCTTC. The V call is TRBV7-9, the J call TRBJ2-1; D not resolved. Trimming removed 5 bases at V and 5 bases at J, with 7 bases between. Germline CDR1 and CDR2: SEHNR and FQNEAQ (reference sequence). This CDR3 region has 12 residues.

Worth noting for this clonotype: Germline and junction disagree at one end, which may indicate a read error. V gene TRBV11-1 combines with J gene TRBJ1-5; weak D call: TRBD1 (6 bases). The CDR3 has 13 residues. CDR1 is SGHAT and CDR2 is FQDESV in the germline V gene (reference sequence). CDR3 region: CASSAGRGQPHHF. The CDR3 bases are TGTGCCAGCAGCGCGGGGAGAGGACAGCCCCATCATTTT.

Only one count was recorded for this clonotype. The chain employs TRBV5-1 and TRBJ1-4; D not resolved. The germline CDR1 and CDR2 sequences are SGHRS and YFSETQ. V was pared by 4 bases and J by 2 bases, with 12 bases between. CDR3 length: 15 amino acids. CDR3 loop: CASSDTGETNEKLFF. CDR3 DNA sequence: TGCGCCAGCAGCGACACCGGTGAGACTAATGAAAAACTGTTTTTT.

The rearrangement links TRBV11-2 to TRBJ2-7; 10 bases match TRBD1. The germline V gene encodes CDR1 SGHAT and CDR2 FQNNGV. The CDR3 covers 16 residues. The V and J ends lost 6 bases and 3 bases, in that order; junction bases with no gene match: 11. CDR3: CASSVPGQGLNYEQYF. CDR3 DNA: TGTGCCAGCAGTGTCCCGGGACAGGGGCTAAACTACGAGCAGTACTTC.

This clonotype turned up a few times. The genes are TRBV6-5 and TRBJ1-5, with a possible D match to TRBD1 (5 bases). Germline-derived CDR1 and CDR2 are MNHEY and SVGAGI. The germline V and J ends were trimmed by 5 bases and 6 bases, with 14 bases remaining between them. CDR3 length equals 14 residues. CDR3 DNA: TGTGCCAGCAGTCCCCGGGACGCTTCTCAGCCCCAGCATTTT. It codes for CASSPRDASQPQHF.

The rearrangement joins TRBV6-2 or TRBV6-3 to TRBJ2-3; TRBD2 agrees at 11 bases. Looked up from germline, CDR1 is MNHEY and CDR2 is SVGEGT. This CDR3 contains 15 residues. J was trimmed by 3 bases and V by 5 bases; bases with no gene match: 4. The CDR3 loop reads CASSAASGRTDTQYF. The CDR3 DNA follows: TGTGCCAGCAGTGCGGCTAGCGGGAGGACAGATACGCAGTATTTT.

CDR3 protein: CASRLGEGAGETQYF. Written as DNA, the CDR3 is TGTGCCAGTAGACTCGGCGAGGGAGCGGGGGAGACCCAGTACTTC. The rearrangement links TRBV11-2 to TRBJ2-5, with 7 bases aligning to TRBD2. Trimming cost V 9 bases and J 5 bases; bases outside gene matches: 15. CDR3 length: 15 amino acids. Germline values: CDR1 SGHAT, CDR2 FQNNGV.

This clonotype was counted between two and nine times. This chain's CDR3 is CASSTGRRETQYF. In DNA form, the CDR3 reads TGTGCCAGCAGCACGGGAAGGCGGGAGACCCAGTACTTC. The chain couples TRBV6-5 to TRBJ2-5, with TRBD2 as a possible D gene (5 bases). From germline, CDR1 is MNHEY and CDR2 SVGAGI. CDR3 length: 13 residues. The V gene lost 6 bases and the J gene lost 5 bases, with 13 bases spanning the gap.

Of note for this clonotype: The junction departs from the called germline gene at one end, perhaps through a read error. This sequence joins TRBV7-8 and TRBJ2-3, with TRBD2 as a possible D gene (5 bases). The CDR3 spans 17 residues. Looked up from germline, CDR1 is SGHVS and CDR2 is FQNEAQ. CDR3 nucleotide sequence: TGTGCCAGCAGCTTAAATGCAAGTGGAGCTAGCACAGATACGCAGTTTTTT. The encoded protein is CASSLNASGASTDTQFF.

As concerns this clonotype: A junction boundary mismatches the germline segment, possibly from a read error. The chain joins TRBV11-1 to TRBJ1-4; no definite D call. CDR1 and CDR2 (germline): SGHAT, FQDESV (reference sequence). This CDR3 region has 16 residues. The CDR3 sequence is CANSPGSSDFNEKLFF. CDR3 nucleotide sequence: TGTGCCAACAGCCCCGGCTCTTCGGACTTTAATGAAAAACTGTTTTTT.

The rearrangement uses TRBV4-1 and TRBJ2-7; 11 bases line up with TRBD2. The CDR3 contains 16 residues. CDR1 is MGHRA and CDR2 is YSYEKL in the germline V gene. V was pared by 3 bases and J by 5 bases, with 9 bases of the junction left unmatched. The CDR3 protein is CASSQRALAGADEQYF. As DNA, the CDR3 is TGCGCCAGCAGCCAGCGGGCACTAGCGGGAGCAGACGAGCAGTACTTC.

This clonotype occurred once. The chain carries TRBV7-2 and TRBJ1-6, with a weak D call TRBD1 (5 bases). The germline V and J ends were trimmed by 5 bases and 4 bases, with 18 bases remaining between them. Germline lookup yields CDR1 SGHTA and CDR2 FQGNSA. The length of the CDR3 is 17 residues. This CDR3 reads CASSVIGGSHYNSPLHF. The CDR3 nucleotides are TGTGCCAGCAGCGTAATTGGGGGTTCCCATTATAATTCACCCCTCCACTTT.

This clonotype was detected only a few times. The junction departs from germline at one end; a sequencing error may be responsible. This chain uses TRBV6-5 with TRBJ2-1; TRBD1 matches at 10 bases. CDR3 size: 17 residues. From germline, CDR1 is MNHEY and CDR2 SVGAGI. The DNA of the CDR3 is TGTGCCAGCAGTACGTCCGGGACAGGGGTTTCCTACAGTGAGCAGTTCTTC. As protein: CASSTSGTGVSYSEQFF.

As for this clonotype: The final CDR3 position lacks the conserved phenylalanine or tryptophan, pointing to a likely read error. The chain couples TRBV30 to TRBJ2-6; D not resolved. Per the germline V gene, CDR1 is GTSNPN and CDR2 is SVGIG (reference sequence). The CDR3 extends over 13 amino acids. Trimming pared 4 bases from V and 2 bases from J, leaving 6 bases between. The CDR3 here is CAWTDPGANVLTI. CDR3 DNA sequence: TGTGCCTGGACGGATCCTGGGGCCAACGTCCTGACTATC.

In the case of this clonotype: A much larger clone sits a single nucleotide away, making a read error possible. The chain recombines TRBV29-1 with TRBJ1-2, with unresolved D. This CDR3 is built from 13 residues. Germline V gives CDR1 SQVTM, CDR2 ANQGSEA. V lost 5 bases and J lost 3, with 13 bases in between. The CDR3 DNA reads as TGCAGCGTTTCGAGGCTTTCGGACTATGGCTACACCTTC. The encoded protein is CSVSRLSDYGYTF.

This chain links TRBV6-5 with TRBJ1-5, with 8 bases aligning to TRBD1. CDR1 and CDR2 from the germline V gene are MNHEY and SVGAGI. The CDR3 has 12 residues. Here the CDR3 DNA reads TGTGGCACCCGACAGGGGAATCAGCCCCAGCATTTT. It is translated as CGTRQGNQPQHF.

The chain uses TRBV12-3 or TRBV12-4 and TRBJ2-7, with D maybe TRBD1 (5 bases). The CDR3 length is 15 residues. Trimming left V 3 bases short and J 1 base short, with 13 bases between. CDR3: CASSFGRVGSYEQYF. In DNA form, the CDR3 reads TGTGCCAGCAGTTTCGGCAGGGTTGGTTCCTACGAGCAGTACTTC.

This clonotype came up once. The chain combines TRBV11-2 with TRBJ2-2, with D perhaps being TRBD1 or TRBD2 (7 bases each). V lost 5 bases and J lost 5, with 15 bases in between. The germline V gene has CDR1 SGHAT and CDR2 FQNNGV. This CDR3 comprises 15 residues. CDR3 nucleotide sequence: TGTGCCAGCAGCGCCCGACAGGGAGGGACCGGGGAGCTGTTTTTT. The encoded protein is CASSARQGGTGELFF.

This clonotype is a singleton in its sample. The missing conserved phenylalanine or tryptophan at the end of this CDR3 makes a read error likely. The rearrangement joins TRBV11-1 to TRBJ2-6, with D possibly being TRBD1 (5 bases). The V gene's germline CDR1 is SGHAT and CDR2 FQDESV (reference sequence). The CDR3 is 15 amino acids. CDR3 DNA: TGTGCCAGCAGCTTAAAGGGTCCTGGGGCCAACCTCCTGACTATC. Encoded protein: CASSLKGPGANLLTI.

The rearrangement joins TRBV5-1 to TRBJ2-7, with 7 nucleotides matching TRBD1. V shed 4 bases and J 4 bases; nucleotides not matched to a gene: 11. The CDR3 is 15 residues long. Germline V CDR1 and CDR2: SGHRS, YFSETQ. The CDR3 loop is CASSRGTATAYEQYF. CDR3 DNA sequence: TGCGCCAGCAGCAGAGGGACAGCCACCGCATACGAGCAGTACTTC.

Concerning this clonotype itself: One end of the junction varies from germline; a read error may be responsible. The J gene is TRBJ1-1, the V gene TRBV6-5, with a tentative D call TRBD1 (6 bases). The germline V gene encodes CDR1 MNHEY and CDR2 SVGAGI. The CDR3 covers 13 residues. The CDR3 nucleotides are TGTGTCAGCATTTCTGGGGGCGGATCTGAAGCTTTCTTT. Translation: CVSISGGGSEAFF.

This clonotype appeared once. Because it lacks the conserved phenylalanine or tryptophan at the end, this CDR3 is likely a read error. The chain joins TRBV11-2 to TRBJ2-5; TRBD1 or TRBD2 may be the D gene (5 bases each). CDR3 length: 13 amino acids. The germline V gene encodes CDR1 SGHAT and CDR2 FQNNGV. CDR3 DNA sequence: TGTGGCAGCAGCTTGACAGATCGAGCGGCCCAGTACTTA. Encoded protein: CGSSLTDRAAQYL.

The chain combines TRBV7-3 with TRBJ1-1; D gene unclear. Germline lookup yields CDR1 SGHTA and CDR2 FQGTGA. The CDR3 consists of 14 residues. Trimming pared 6 bases from V and 3 bases from J, leaving 14 bases between. The CDR3 DNA reads TGTGCCAGCAGGCAGTCGGCTGAGGACACTGAAGCTTTCTTT. It specifies CASRQSAEDTEAFF.

This chain links TRBV6-5 with TRBJ2-2, with 8 bases matching TRBD1. The germline gives CDR1 MNHEY, CDR2 SVGAGI. The CDR3 contains 14 residues. V shed 4 bases and J 6 bases; nucleotides not matched to a gene: 4. Here the CDR3 DNA reads TGTGCCAGCAGTTTTATACAGGGGGCCGGGGAGCTGTTTTTT. Its translation is CASSFIQGAGELFF.

This clonotype was found once. V gene TRBV4-1 combines with J gene TRBJ2-5; D not certain. The germline V gene has CDR1 MGHRA and CDR2 YSYEKL. The CDR3 runs to 15 residues. V lost 0 bases and J 5 bases, leaving 13 bases between the germline ends. The CDR3 loop is CASSQDSGEGETQYF. Written as DNA, the CDR3 is TGCGCCAGCAGCCAAGATTCGGGCGAAGGCGAGACCCAGTACTTC.

The chain is built from TRBV7-9 and TRBJ2-7, with 10 bases matching TRBD2. V gave up 4 bases and J gave up 5 bases; unmatched junction bases: 23. Germline CDR1 and CDR2: SEHNR and FQNEAQ (reference sequence). The CDR3 length is 20 residues. This CDR3 is CASSSPLGTGGLAVFHEQYF. CDR3 DNA: TGTGCCAGCAGCTCACCGTTGGGGACAGGAGGACTAGCGGTGTTCCACGAGCAGTACTTC.